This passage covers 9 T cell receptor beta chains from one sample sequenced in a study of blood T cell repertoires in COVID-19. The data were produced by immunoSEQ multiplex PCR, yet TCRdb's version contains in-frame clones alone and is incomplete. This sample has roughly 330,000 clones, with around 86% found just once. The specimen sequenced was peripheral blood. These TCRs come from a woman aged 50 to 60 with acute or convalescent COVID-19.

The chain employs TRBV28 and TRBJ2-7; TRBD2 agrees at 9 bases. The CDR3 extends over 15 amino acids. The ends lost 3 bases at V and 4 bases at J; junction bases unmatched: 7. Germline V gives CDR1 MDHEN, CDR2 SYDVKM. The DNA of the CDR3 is TGTGCCAGCAGTTTCAGCGGGAGGTTGCGGTACGAGCAGTACTTC. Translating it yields CASSFSGRLRYEQYF.

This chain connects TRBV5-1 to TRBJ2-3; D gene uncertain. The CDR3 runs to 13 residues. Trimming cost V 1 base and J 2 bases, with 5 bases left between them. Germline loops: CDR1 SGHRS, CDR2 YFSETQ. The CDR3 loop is CASSLQFTDTQYF. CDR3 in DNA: TGCGCCAGCAGCTTGCAGTTCACAGATACGCAGTATTTT.

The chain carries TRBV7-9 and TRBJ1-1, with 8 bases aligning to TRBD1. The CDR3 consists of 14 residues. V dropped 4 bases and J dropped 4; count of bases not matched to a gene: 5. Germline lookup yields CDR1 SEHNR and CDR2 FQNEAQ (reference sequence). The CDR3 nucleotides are TGTGCCAGCAGCTCCACAGGGGGTGGCACTGAAGCTTTCTTT. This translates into CASSSTGGGTEAFF.

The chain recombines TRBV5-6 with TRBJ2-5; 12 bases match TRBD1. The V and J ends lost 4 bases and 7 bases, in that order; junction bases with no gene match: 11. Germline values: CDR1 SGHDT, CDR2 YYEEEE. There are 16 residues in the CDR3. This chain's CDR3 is CASSMGQGASIRTQYF. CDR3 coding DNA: TGTGCCAGCAGCATGGGACAGGGGGCCTCCATAAGGACCCAGTACTTC.

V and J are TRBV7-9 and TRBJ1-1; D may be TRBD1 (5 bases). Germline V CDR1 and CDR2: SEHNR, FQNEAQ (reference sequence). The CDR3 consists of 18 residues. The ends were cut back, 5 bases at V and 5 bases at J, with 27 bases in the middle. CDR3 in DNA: TGTGCCAGCAGCCCGGGGGGTGCAGGCGTGGGATTTTGGACTGAAGCTTTCTTT. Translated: CASSPGGAGVGFWTEAFF.

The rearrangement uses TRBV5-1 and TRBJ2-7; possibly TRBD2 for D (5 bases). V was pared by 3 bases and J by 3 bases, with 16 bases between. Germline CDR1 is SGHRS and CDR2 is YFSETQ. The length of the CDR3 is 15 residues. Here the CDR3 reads CASSSNGEGFYEQYF. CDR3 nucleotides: TGCGCCAGCAGCTCCAACGGAGAGGGTTTCTACGAGCAGTACTTC.

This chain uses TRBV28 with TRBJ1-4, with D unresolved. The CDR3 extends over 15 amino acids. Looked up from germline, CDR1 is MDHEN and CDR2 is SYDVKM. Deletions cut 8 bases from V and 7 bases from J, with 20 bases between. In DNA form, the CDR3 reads TGTGCCAGCGCATGGAGTACGACGGGTAGTGAAAAACTGTTTTTT. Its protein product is CASAWSTTGSEKLFF.

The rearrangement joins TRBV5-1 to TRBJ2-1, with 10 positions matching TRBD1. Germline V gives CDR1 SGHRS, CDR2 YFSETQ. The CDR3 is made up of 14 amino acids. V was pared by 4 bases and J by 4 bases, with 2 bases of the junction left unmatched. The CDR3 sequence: CASSRDRGYNEQFF. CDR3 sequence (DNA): TGCGCCAGCAGCCGGGACAGGGGATACAATGAGCAGTTCTTC.

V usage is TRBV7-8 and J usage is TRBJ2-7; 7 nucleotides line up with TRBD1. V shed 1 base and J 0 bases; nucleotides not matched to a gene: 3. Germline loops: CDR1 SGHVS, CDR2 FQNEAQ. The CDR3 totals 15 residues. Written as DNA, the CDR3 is TGTGCCAGCAGCTTAGGACAGGGTAGCTCCTACGAGCAGTACTTC. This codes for CASSLGQGSSYEQYF. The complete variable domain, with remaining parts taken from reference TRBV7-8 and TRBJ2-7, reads GAGVSQSPRYKVAKRGQDVALRCDPISGHVSLFWYQQALGQGPEFLTYFQNEAQLDKSGLPSDRFFAERPEGSVSTLKIQRTQQEDSAVYLCASSLGQGSSYEQYFGPGTRLTVT.